The 14 T cell receptor beta chains in this list originate from one sample, sequenced in a study of neurological immune-mediated disorders. In TCRdb, the 5' RACE reads were re-called with MiXCR into one record per CDR3 protein. The data hold tens of thousands of distinct CDR3 sequences, with around 15% observed a single time. As to time point: longitudinal time-point 1 (baseline). Source material: PBMCs. The receptors shown here come from a female donor with HTLV-1-associated myelopathy (HAM/TSP).

The J gene is TRBJ1-4, the V gene TRBV7-9; a weak D match, TRBD1 (5 bases). Trimming removed 0 bases from V and 0 bases from J, with 14 bases in between. Germline assignment: CDR1 SEHNR and CDR2 FQNEAQ (reference sequence). This CDR3 contains 18 residues. Here the CDR3 DNA reads TGTGCCAGCAGCTTAGCCCCTACGGAGACAGCAACTAATGAAAAACTGTTTTTT. Encoded protein: CASSLAPTETATNEKLFF.

The V and J genes are TRBV27 and TRBJ2-7; D ambiguous. Trimming took off 2 bases at V and 2 bases at J, with 10 bases between the two ends. Germline values: CDR1 MNHEY, CDR2 SMNVEV (reference sequence). The length of the CDR3 is 14 residues. The CDR3 loop reads CASSLIGNTYEQYF. The DNA of the CDR3 is TGTGCCAGCAGTTTAATTGGGAACACCTACGAGCAGTACTTC.

The chain joins TRBV12-3 or TRBV12-4 to TRBJ2-2; D not resolved. The CDR3 consists of 15 residues. V gave up 7 bases and J gave up 0 bases, with 12 bases separating them. CDR3 nucleotides: TGTGCCAGCATCTACGGAAAGGCGAACACCGGGGAGCTGTTTTTT. This translates into CASIYGKANTGELFF.

Note on this clonotype: A much larger clone sits a single nucleotide away, making a read error possible. The chain employs TRBV12-3 or TRBV12-4 and TRBJ2-7, with D unresolved. The CDR3 sequence is 14 residues long. CDR3 sequence: CASSFEDGFYEHYF. The CDR3 bases are TGTGCCAGCAGTTTTGAGGACGGTTTTTACGAGCATTACTTC.

This clonotype has ten or more counts. The chain joins TRBV28 to TRBJ2-1, with 10 nucleotides matching TRBD2. Germline V lookup: CDR1 MDHEN, CDR2 SYDVKM. J lost 3 bases, V lost 6 bases, and 5 bases had no gene match. This CDR3 region has 15 residues. CDR3 protein: CASRERGGGYNEQFF. The CDR3 bases are TGTGCCAGCAGGGAGCGGGGGGGCGGCTACAATGAGCAGTTCTTC.

This clonotype turned up a few times. The genes are TRBV20-1 and TRBJ2-3, with 14 positions matching TRBD2. CDR1 and CDR2 from the germline V gene are DFQATT and SNEGSKA (reference sequence). This CDR3 has 16 residues. With V trimmed by 3 bases and J by 2 bases, 4 bases remained unmatched. As DNA, the CDR3 is TGCAGTGCTAGTAGGACTAGCGGGGGGTACACAGATACGCAGTATTTT. It encodes CSASRTSGGYTDTQYF.

This clonotype was picked up many times. This chain connects TRBV10-3 to TRBJ1-5; unclear D gene. CDR1 is ENHRY, CDR2 SYGVKD, per germline. Trimming stripped 4 bases from V and 1 base from J, with 17 bases between. This CDR3 is built from 17 residues. The CDR3 coding sequence is TGTGCCATCAGTGGCTCCCACCTCCCCAGGAGCAATCAGCCCCAGCATTTT. Translation: CAISGSHLPRSNQPQHF.

The table lists this clonotype with many counts. V usage is TRBV6-6 and J usage is TRBJ2-7; TRBD2 is a possible D gene (7 bases). This CDR3 region has 13 residues. In germline, CDR1 is MNHNY, CDR2 SVGAGI (reference sequence). V was cut by 7 bases and J by 4 bases, with 14 bases left in between. CDR3 coding DNA: TGTGCCAGCACCCCCCGGGGGGCTTACGAGCAGTACTTC. Translated, it gives CASTPRGAYEQYF.

This clonotype was seen many times. In DNA, the CDR3 is TGCGCCAGCAGCCGCGATCTGGGCTATGGCTACACCTTC. It specifies CASSRDLGYGYTF. The rearrangement joins TRBV5-1 to TRBJ1-2; unclear D gene. CDR1 and CDR2 from the germline V gene are SGHRS and YFSETQ. The germline V and J ends were trimmed by 4 bases and 4 bases, with 11 bases remaining between them. The CDR3 is 13 amino acids.

This clonotype has at least ten counts. This sequence joins TRBV20-1 and TRBJ1-1, with no clear D. The V end lost 0 bases, the J end lost 1 base, and 12 bases lay between the germline ends. CDR3 length: 15 amino acids. Looked up from germline, CDR1 is DFQATT and CDR2 is SNEGSKA (reference sequence). DNA of the CDR3: TGCAGTGCTAGAGATTTTAGAGTTCCGAACACTGAAGCTTTCTTT. This gives the protein CSARDFRVPNTEAFF.

This clonotype was observed many times. V and J are TRBV4-1 and TRBJ2-5; 12 nucleotides align to TRBD2. CDR3 size: 15 residues. V was pared by 4 bases and J by 3 bases, with 3 bases of the junction left unmatched. Germline CDR1 MGHRA, CDR2 YSYEKL. CDR3 region: CASSLRTSGEETQYF. In nucleotides, the CDR3 is TGCGCCAGCAGCCTACGGACTAGCGGGGAAGAGACCCAGTACTTC.

There are many counts of this clonotype. The chain combines TRBV5-1 with TRBJ1-4; D ambiguous. The CDR3 is 15 residues long. The germline V gene encodes CDR1 SGHRS and CDR2 YFSETQ. V was trimmed by 0 bases and J by 8 bases, leaving 14 bases between them. The CDR3 spells CASSLGGSSEEKLFF. The CDR3 coding sequence is TGCGCCAGCAGCTTGGGTGGCAGTAGCGAAGAAAAACTGTTTTTT.

This clonotype has ten or more counts. The rearrangement joins TRBV5-1 to TRBJ2-1; D is undetermined. Trimming pared 0 bases from V and 4 bases from J, leaving 11 bases between. There are 15 residues in the CDR3. Germline V gene sequence: CDR1 SGHRS, CDR2 YFSETQ. CDR3 loop: CASSLARTRYNEQFF. As DNA, the CDR3 is TGCGCCAGCAGCTTGGCACGGACGAGATACAATGAGCAGTTCTTC. Based on the CDR3 plus reference TRBV5-1 and TRBJ2-1, the full variable domain is KAGVTQTPRYLIKTRGQQVTLSCSPISGHRSVSWYQQTPGQGLQFLFEYFSETQRNKGNFPGRFSGRQFSNSRSEMNVSTLELGDSALYLCASSLARTRYNEQFFGPGTRLTVL.

The chain employs TRBV5-4 and TRBJ2-1, with 7 bases matching TRBD1. The germline V gene encodes CDR1 SGHNT and CDR2 YYREEE (reference sequence). Germline trimming cut 4 bases from V and 3 bases from J; bases unmatched to any gene: 4. The length of the CDR3 is 14 residues. The DNA of the CDR3 is TGTGCCAGCAGCGTCACAGGGGTCTACAATGAGCAGTTCTTC. Translated, it gives CASSVTGVYNEQFF.